The 25 T cell receptor beta chains reported below all come from one sample, sequenced in a study of tumor-infiltrating lymphocytes in glioblastoma multiforme. Multiple V-beta primers and a C-beta primer amplified TCRB from RNA. TCRdb called the multiplex PCR reads again in MiXCR, with one record for every CDR3 protein. The repertoire holds 9,000 or so distinct CDR3 sequences, with around three quarters as singletons. Sequencing was carried out using brain tumor tissue. The receptors come from a male donor with glioblastoma.

This clonotype was counted between two and nine times. CDR3 bases: TGTGCCAGCAGCTTAGGAACCGGGACCTCATCCCACTACACCTTC. It codes for CASSLGTGTSSHYTF. The chain carries TRBV11-2 and TRBJ1-2; a possible D gene is TRBD1 (5 bases). The CDR3 has 15 amino acids. The V gene's germline CDR1 is SGHAT and CDR2 FQNNGV. V shed 1 base and J shed 10 bases, with 19 bases lying between them.

This clonotype appeared once. The rearrangement uses TRBV30 and TRBJ2-3; D is possibly TRBD1 (6 bases). V was clipped by 1 base and J by 6 bases, with 20 bases between them. This CDR3 region has 16 residues. Germline lookup yields CDR1 GTSNPN and CDR2 SVGIG (reference sequence). The CDR3 nucleotides read TGTGCCTGGAGTGCCTCCTTCCTCGTTAGGGGGGATACGCAGTATTTT. Protein sequence: CAWSASFLVRGDTQYF. Full variable domain (outside the CDR3, taken from reference TRBV30 and TRBJ2-3): SQTIHQWPATLVQPVGSPLSLECTVEGTSNPNLYWYRQAAGRGLQLLFYSVGIGQISSEVPQNLSASRPQDRQFILSSKKLLLSDSGFYLCAWSASFLVRGDTQYFGPGTRLTVL.

With respect to this clonotype: This may stem from a read error, because a much larger clone lies one nucleotide away. Because the CDR3 is missing its conserved closing phenylalanine or tryptophan, this is likely a read error. This rearrangement joins TRBV12-3 or TRBV12-4 to TRBJ1-1, with D uncertain. This CDR3 contains 11 residues. The ends were cut back, 7 bases at V and 7 bases at J, with 10 bases in the middle. The CDR3 here is CASTFGLEAFL. The CDR3 DNA follows: TGTGCCAGCACCTTCGGACTTGAAGCTTTCTTA.

The chain employs TRBV11-1 and TRBJ2-1; the D gene is possibly TRBD2 (5 bases). Trimming pared 5 bases from V and 5 bases from J, leaving 10 bases between. Germline V gives CDR1 SGHAT, CDR2 FQDESV (reference sequence). This CDR3 region has 13 residues. The CDR3 sequence is CASSLSVDNEQFF. DNA for the CDR3: TGTGCCAGCAGCCTTAGCGTCGACAATGAGCAGTTCTTC.

In DNA form, the CDR3 reads TGTGCCAGCAGTACTGGGGACAGCCTCGAGACCCAGTACTTC. Translation: CASSTGDSLETQYF. The gene calls are TRBV6-5 and TRBJ2-5, with 7 bases lining up with TRBD1. Germline values: CDR1 MNHEY, CDR2 SVGAGI. The J segment lost 5 bases and the V segment lost 5 bases, leaving 8 bases of the junction unmatched. CDR3 length: 14 residues.

Worth noting for this clonotype: The CDR3 carries no conserved terminal phenylalanine or tryptophan, so it likely arises from a read error. Because the CDR3's place on the DNA is in doubt, the DNA is left out and the CDR3 is given as listed by TCRdb. This sequence joins TRBV20-1 and TRBJ1-2. The CDR3 adds up to 13 amino acids, both ends counted. Germline V gene data show CDR1 as DFQATT and CDR2 as SNEGSKA (reference sequence). CDR3: CSAPWRGGYGYTL.

Remarks on this clonotype: A read error may account for a junction end that differs from germline. The chain joins TRBV11-2 to TRBJ1-4, with TRBD1 as a possible D gene (5 bases). This CDR3 comprises 15 residues. Germline V gene lookup returns CDR1 SGHAT and CDR2 FQNNGV. CDR3 nucleotides: TGTGCCAGCAGCCTTTTTGGCGGGGCGCCTGAAAGACTGTTTTTT. This gives the protein CASSLFGGAPERLFF.

The V gene is TRBV11-2, the J gene TRBJ2-7; possible D gene TRBD2, 5 bases. V lost 3 bases, J lost 12 bases, and 24 bases lay in between. The CDR3 consists of 15 residues. Germline CDR1 reads SGHAT; CDR2 reads FQNNGV. The CDR3 DNA reads TGTGCCAGCAGCTTCTCTAGCCTAGCACTATACGTACGGTACTTC. Protein sequence: CASSFSSLALYVRYF.

The J gene is TRBJ2-2, the V gene TRBV11-2; possibly TRBD1 for D (7 bases). The V gene's germline CDR1 is SGHAT and CDR2 FQNNGV. The CDR3 sequence is 15 residues long. Trimming cost V 5 bases and J 4 bases, with 14 bases left between them. This CDR3 reads CASSLLAGGTGELFF. DNA of the CDR3: TGTGCCAGCAGCCTACTAGCAGGGGGCACCGGGGAGCTGTTTTTT.

The chain combines TRBV11-3 with TRBJ2-2; D might be TRBD1 (6 bases). Germline V CDR1 and CDR2: SGHNT, YENEEA. The CDR3 contains 13 residues. Trimming left V 4 bases short and J 5 bases short, with 8 bases between. The CDR3 spells CASSSTGTGELFF. The CDR3 DNA follows: TGTGCCAGCAGCTCTACAGGGACCGGGGAGCTGTTTTTT. The full variable domain, rest sourced from reference TRBV11-3 and TRBJ2-2, is EAGVVQSPRYKIIEKKQPVAFWCNPISGHNTLYWYLQNLGQGPELLIRYENEEAVDDSQLPKDRFSAERLKGVDSTLKIQPAELGDSAVYLCASSSTGTGELFFGEGSRLTVL.

This clonotype occurred once. Germline and junction disagree at one end, which may indicate a read error. The chain is built from TRBV29-1 and TRBJ2-3; D is ambiguous. CDR3 length equals 15 residues. CDR1 SQVTM and CDR2 ANQGSEA come from the germline V gene. The CDR3 nucleotides read TGCAGCATTGAAGATCCCCTTCCCTGGGCAGATACGCAGTATTTT. It specifies CSIEDPLPWADTQYF.

The rearrangement uses TRBV11-1 and TRBJ1-1; TRBD1 is a possible D gene (5 bases). Germline CDR1 and CDR2: SGHAT and FQDESV (reference sequence). V shed 6 bases and J shed 3 bases, with 11 bases lying between them. The CDR3 is made up of 13 amino acids. Here the CDR3 reads CASSLKGYTEAFF. DNA for the CDR3: TGTGCCAGCAGTCTTAAGGGGTACACTGAAGCTTTCTTT.

J is TRBJ2-1 and V is TRBV29-1; TRBD1 aligns across 7 bases. This CDR3 contains 14 residues. V trimming: 7 bases; J trimming: 2 bases; junction bases outside the gene matches: 8. From germline, CDR1 is SQVTM and CDR2 ANQGSEA. CDR3 bases: TGCAGCGCCAGCCAGGGGGAGCCCTACAATGAGCAGTTCTTC. Translating it yields CSASQGEPYNEQFF.

The rearrangement links TRBV6-6 to TRBJ2-1; 9 nucleotides agree with TRBD1. Trimming at V came to 2 bases and at J to 7 bases, leaving 3 bases not matched to a gene. CDR1 is MNHNY and CDR2 is SVGAGI in the germline V gene (reference sequence). The CDR3 spans 14 residues. The DNA of the CDR3 is TGTGCCAGCAGTTACGGGACAGGGATGAATGAGCAGTTCTTC. Amino acid sequence: CASSYGTGMNEQFF.

This clonotype was observed a few times. This chain links TRBV29-1 with TRBJ2-3; tentative D call: TRBD2 (6 bases). The V gene lost 7 bases and the J gene lost 1 base, with 15 bases spanning the gap. Per the germline V gene, CDR1 is SQVTM and CDR2 is ANQGSEA. This CDR3 has 14 residues. CDR3 in amino acids: CSADWGVGTDTQYF. The CDR3 DNA reads TGCAGCGCCGACTGGGGGGTGGGCACAGATACGCAGTATTTT.

As concerns this clonotype: Germline and junction disagree at one end, which may indicate a read error. The chain joins TRBV11-2 to TRBJ2-1; tentatively, D is TRBD2 (6 bases). Germline CDR1 is SGHAT and CDR2 is FQNNGV. This CDR3 comprises 15 residues. The CDR3 nucleotides read TGTGCCAGGAGCTTAGATCGGGAGACCATCAATGAGAAGTTCTTC. Translated, it gives CARSLDRETINEKFF.

A remark on this clonotype: The germline gene is not matched at one end of the junction; a read error may be the cause. The chain has TRBV11-1 and TRBJ1-2, with a tentative D call TRBD1 (5 bases). In germline, CDR1 is SGHAT, CDR2 FQDESV (reference sequence). The CDR3 is made up of 16 amino acids. CDR3 nucleotide sequence: TGTGCCAGCAGGCATCTCAAACAGGCGAATGACTATGGCTACGCCTTC. Translating gives CASRHLKQANDYGYAF.

As to this clonotype: Without the conserved terminal phenylalanine or tryptophan, this CDR3 likely stems from a read error. The J gene is TRBJ1-2, the V gene TRBV20-1, with D unresolved. V dropped 0 bases and J dropped 4 bases, with 18 bases sitting between them. Germline V gene sequence: CDR1 DFQATT, CDR2 SNEGSKA (reference sequence). The CDR3 sequence is 16 residues long. CDR3 coding DNA: TGCAGTGCTAGAGATCCACGTAGGCAGACCGGCTATGGCTACACCCTC. The encoded protein is CSARDPRRQTGYGYTL.

This clonotype has only a few counts. The chain couples TRBV5-6 to TRBJ2-1; D could derive from TRBD1 or TRBD2 (5 bases each). This CDR3 comprises 15 residues. Germline CDR1 is SGHDT and CDR2 is YYEEEE. Trimming cost V 1 base and J 4 bases, with 12 bases left between them. CDR3 region: CASSLIRDGYNEQFF. The DNA for the CDR3 is TGTGCCAGCAGCTTGATCCGGGACGGGTACAATGAGCAGTTCTTC.

This clonotype came up a few times. The chain employs TRBV6-1 and TRBJ2-1; 7 nucleotides agree with TRBD2. The germline gives CDR1 MNHNS, CDR2 SASEGT. J lost 2 bases, V lost 1 base, and 5 bases had no gene match. CDR3 length: 16 amino acids. CDR3 amino acids: CASSEVSGPTYNEQFF. CDR3 bases: TGTGCCAGCAGTGAAGTTAGCGGGCCTACCTACAATGAGCAGTTCTTC.

Worth noting for this clonotype: The conserved phenylalanine or tryptophan normally closing the CDR3 is absent here, so this likely arose from a read error. The chain recombines TRBV29-1 with TRBJ2-5; 7 bases align to TRBD1. This CDR3 comprises 15 residues. J was trimmed by 4 bases and V by 3 bases; bases with no gene match: 11. From germline, CDR1 is SQVTM and CDR2 ANQGSEA. The CDR3 nucleotides read TGCAGCGTTGAGGGGGACAGATGGAGGTCAGAGACCCAGTACTCC. As protein: CSVEGDRWRSETQYS.

Regarding this clonotype: The germline gene is not matched at one end of the junction; a read error may be the cause. V usage is TRBV29-1 and J usage is TRBJ2-7, with 8 positions matching TRBD1. Germline assignment: CDR1 SQVTM and CDR2 ANQGSEA. CDR3 length: 14 amino acids. CDR3 loop: CNVAGTGTFYGQYF. In nucleotides, the CDR3 is TGCAACGTTGCCGGGACAGGTACGTTCTACGGGCAGTACTTC.

This clonotype was counted a single time. The chain has TRBV11-2 and TRBJ2-5; TRBD2 aligns across 8 bases. CDR1 SGHAT and CDR2 FQNNGV come from the germline V gene. There are 15 residues in the CDR3. Losses at the gene ends were 3 bases for V and 11 bases for J; bases not matched to a gene: 14. The DNA of the CDR3 is TGTGCCAGCAGCTTTAGCGGGACCAGCGGAGGAATTCAGTACTTC. Translation gives CASSFSGTSGGIQYF.

The genes are TRBV12-3 or TRBV12-4 and TRBJ2-7, with D possibly being TRBD1 or TRBD2 (5 bases each). Trimming pared 3 bases from V and 2 bases from J, leaving 11 bases between. The CDR3 runs to 14 residues. In nucleotides, the CDR3 is TGTGCCAGCAGTTTCGGGGCTAGGACCTACGAGCAGTACTTC. It encodes CASSFGARTYEQYF.

Points on this clonotype: One junction end disagrees with the germline gene, perhaps due to a read error. V gene TRBV11-1 combines with J gene TRBJ2-2, with D perhaps matching TRBD2 (5 bases). Germline lookup yields CDR1 SGHAT and CDR2 FQDESV (reference sequence). CDR3 length equals 14 residues. The CDR3 sequence is CASSLLGNAGELFF. CDR3 coding DNA: TGTGCCAGCAGCTTACTCGGGAACGCCGGGGAGCTGTTTTTT. The complete variable domain, with remaining parts taken from reference TRBV11-1 and TRBJ2-2, reads EAEVAQSPRYKITEKSQAVAFWCDPISGHATLYWYRQILGQGPELLVQFQDESVVDDSQLPKDRFSAERLKGVDSTLKIQPAELGDSAMYLCASSLLGNAGELFFGEGSRLTVL.